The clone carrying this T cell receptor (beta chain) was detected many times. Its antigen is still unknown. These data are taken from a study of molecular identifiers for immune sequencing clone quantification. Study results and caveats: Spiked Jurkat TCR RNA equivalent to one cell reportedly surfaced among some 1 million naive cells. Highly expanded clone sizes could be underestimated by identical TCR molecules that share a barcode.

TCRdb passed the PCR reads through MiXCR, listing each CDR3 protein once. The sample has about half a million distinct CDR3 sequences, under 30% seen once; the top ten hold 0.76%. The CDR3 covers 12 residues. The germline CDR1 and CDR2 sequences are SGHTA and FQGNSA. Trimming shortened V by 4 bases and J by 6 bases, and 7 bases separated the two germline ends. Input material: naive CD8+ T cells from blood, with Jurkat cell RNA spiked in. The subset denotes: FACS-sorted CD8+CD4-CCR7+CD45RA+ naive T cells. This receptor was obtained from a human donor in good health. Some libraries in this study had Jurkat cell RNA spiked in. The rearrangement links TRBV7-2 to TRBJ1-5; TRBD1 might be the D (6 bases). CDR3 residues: CASSSGAQPQHF. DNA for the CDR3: TGTGCCAGCAGCTCAGGGGCTCAGCCCCAGCATTTT. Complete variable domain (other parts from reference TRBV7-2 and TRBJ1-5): GAGVSQSPSNKVTEKGKDVELRCDPISGHTALYWYRQSLGQGLEFLIYFQGNSAPDKSGLPSDRFSAERTGGSVSTLTIQRTQQEDSAVYLCASSSGAQPQHFGDGTRLSIL.